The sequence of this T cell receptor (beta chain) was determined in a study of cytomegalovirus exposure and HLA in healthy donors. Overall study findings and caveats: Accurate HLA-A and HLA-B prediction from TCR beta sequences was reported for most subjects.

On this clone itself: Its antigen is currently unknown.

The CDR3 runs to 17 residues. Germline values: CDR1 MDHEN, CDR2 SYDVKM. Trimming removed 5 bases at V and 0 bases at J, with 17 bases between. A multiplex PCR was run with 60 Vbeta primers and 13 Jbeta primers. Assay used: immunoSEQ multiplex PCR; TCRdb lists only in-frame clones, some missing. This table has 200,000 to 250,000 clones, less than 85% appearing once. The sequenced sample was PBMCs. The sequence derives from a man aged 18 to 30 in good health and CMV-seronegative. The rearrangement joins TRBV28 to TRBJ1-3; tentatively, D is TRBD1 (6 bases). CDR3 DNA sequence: TGTGCCAGCAGTGGGCGGCGGGGGACAATCTCTGGAAACACCATATATTTT. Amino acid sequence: CASSGRRGTISGNTIYF. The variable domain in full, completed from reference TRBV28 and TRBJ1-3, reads DVKVTQSSRYLVKRTGEKVFLECVQDMDHENMFWYRQDPGLGLRLIYFSYDVKMKEKGDIPEGYSVSREKKERFSLILESASTNQTSMYLCASSGRRGTISGNTIYFGEGSWLTVV.